This T cell receptor beta chain was captured in a study of CD8+ T cells in alopecia areata. For the study at large: Treatment ran 6 to 18 months, with 6 months of follow-up afterward. Study-level findings and limits: Sequence data from scalp samples additionally include resident alphabeta T cells of normal skin. Tofacitinib significantly brought down scalp clonality and expanded CD8+ clones among top 100.

Germline CDR1 and CDR2: GTSNPN and SVGIG (reference sequence). Unmatched junction bases numbered 7, after V lost 4 bases and J lost 1 base. The CDR3 length is 15 residues. The sample's treatment: oral pan-JAK inhibitor, 5-10 mg twice daily. Peripheral blood, together with lesional scalp punch biopsies, was collected from alopecia areata patients. Comments on this clone: What it binds is unknown.

In each case, RNA was isolated and then reverse transcribed into cDNA as the sequencing template. Here immunoSEQ multiplex PCR was the method, and the copy in TCRdb shows in-frame clones only, minus some. The sample includes 150,000 to 200,000 clones, more than 50% seen only once; the top ten take approximately 0.97%. This chain links TRBV30 with TRBJ1-5, with 7 nucleotides matching TRBD1. The sequencing here drew on CD4+ T cells sorted from blood, taken at week 24, from a patient treated with tofacitinib. The TCR was taken from a human donor with alopecia areata. The CDR3 bases are TGTGCCTGGAATTCACAGGGGCAAAGCAATCAGCCCCAGCATTTT. Translation gives CAWNSQGQSNQPQHF.